This T cell receptor beta chain was identified during a study of Tregs in tolerant kidney transplant recipients. Findings and limits, study-wide: Activated donor B cell expansion appeared to reveal the most relevant donor-specific TCRbeta repertoire.

Libraries were prepared by immunoSEQ multiplex PCR; TCRdb keeps only in-frame clonotypes and omits some of them. The sample includes 50,000 to 75,000 clones, 95% to 98% of them seen just once. As concerns this clone: Its antigen is not known.

Material: Tregs from blood, obtained before the transplant. The TCR was taken from a human donor who received a combined kidney and bone marrow transplant.

CDR3 nucleotide sequence: TGTGCCAGCAGCTTAAAGGGCAGGGGGACAGATACGCAGTATTTT. Translating gives CASSLKGRGTDTQYF. The chain recombines TRBV7-3 with TRBJ2-3; TRBD1 agrees at 7 bases. Germline CDR1 and CDR2: SGHTA and FQGTGA. The J segment lost 3 bases and the V segment lost 1 base, leaving 4 bases of the junction unmatched. CDR3 length equals 15 residues.